Presented here are 20 T cell receptor beta chains from one specimen sequenced in a study of CD8 T cells in ankylosing spondylitis. Study-level findings and limits: Seven to nine highly homologous variants made up a TCR beta motif, and this motif appeared characteristic of ankylosing spondylitis blood.

These receptors lack a known antigen. TCRdb reprocessed the 5' RACE reads via MiXCR and lists one record per CDR3 protein. The sample yields about 800,000 distinct CDR3 sequences, 12% seen once. The sequenced material came from blood, either unsorted or a sorted T cell fraction (not recorded which). Receptors originate from a male donor with ankylosing spondylitis.

The chain links TRBV6-1 to TRBJ2-7; D gene unclear. This CDR3 comprises 14 residues. V was cut by 2 bases and J by 6 bases, with 14 bases left in between. Germline V gene lookup returns CDR1 MNHNS and CDR2 SASEGT. The CDR3 DNA sequence: TGTGCCAGCAGTGAACGGTTTGTAGTGGGCGAGCAGTACTTC. Translation gives CASSERFVVGEQYF.

The chain has TRBV7-2 and TRBJ1-5, with unresolved D. This CDR3 has 15 residues. CDR1 is SGHTA, CDR2 FQGNSA, per germline. V was clipped by 1 base and J by 7 bases, with 14 bases between them. In DNA, the CDR3 is TGTGCCAGCAGCTTAGTAGGGCAGGTGAGACAGCCCCAGCATTTT. Encoded protein: CASSLVGQVRQPQHF.

The V and J genes are TRBV5-1 and TRBJ2-2; TRBD1 matches 7 bases. CDR1 and CDR2 (germline): SGHRS, YFSETQ. The CDR3 contains 14 residues. The junction had 4 bases not matched to a gene; V was cut back by 4 bases and J by 4 bases. CDR3 DNA: TGCGCCAGCAGCGGGACAGTAGGCACCGGGGAGCTGTTTTTT. Translating it yields CASSGTVGTGELFF.

This clonotype was seen ten or more times. This chain uses TRBV6-6 with TRBJ2-2; D perhaps matches TRBD1 (5 bases). Deletions cut 7 bases from V and 5 bases from J, with 11 bases between. This CDR3 region has 13 residues. Per germline, CDR1 MNHNY and CDR2 SVGAGI (reference sequence). The CDR3 DNA reads as TGTGCCAGCACCTCAGGGTGGACCGGGGAGCTGTTTTTT. It yields the protein CASTSGWTGELFF.

In its sample, this clonotype was seen a few times. The rearrangement joins TRBV10-3 to TRBJ1-2; D might be TRBD1 (6 bases). V was trimmed by 9 bases and J by 4 bases, leaving 15 bases between them. Germline V gene sequence: CDR1 ENHRY, CDR2 SYGVKD. This CDR3 is built from 13 residues. The CDR3, as DNA: TGTGCCATTCGACAGGACCAGATCTATGGCTACACCTTC. Its protein product is CAIRQDQIYGYTF.

This clonotype appeared a few times. The chain couples TRBV4-3 to TRBJ2-2; 10 bases agree with TRBD2. V lost 7 bases, J lost 7 bases, and 15 bases stayed unmatched. There are 17 residues in the CDR3. CDR1 is LGHNA, CDR2 YSLEER, per germline. CDR3 in DNA: TGCGCCAGCACATCTAGACGGGCTAGCGGGAGTATCGGGGAGCTGTTTTTT. This sequence encodes CASTSRRASGSIGELFF.

This sequence joins TRBV20-1 and TRBJ1-2; no clear D. This CDR3 is built from 13 residues. Trimming removed 0 bases from V and 6 bases from J, with 11 bases in between. Germline CDR1 and CDR2: DFQATT and SNEGSKA (reference sequence). CDR3 region: CSARDRTINGYTF. In nucleotides, the CDR3 is TGCAGTGCTAGAGATCGTACAATAAATGGCTACACCTTC.

This clonotype was observed a handful of times. The chain combines TRBV4-3 with TRBJ1-3; 8 positions match TRBD1. The CDR3 has 14 amino acids. V lost 6 bases to trimming and J lost 4 bases; unmatched junction nucleotides: 5. The germline V gene has CDR1 LGHNA and CDR2 YSLEER. DNA for the CDR3: TGCGCCAGCAGACCTGGACAGGGAGGAAACACCATATATTTT. It is translated as CASRPGQGGNTIYF.

V gene TRBV20-1 combines with J gene TRBJ2-5; D is perhaps TRBD2 (6 bases). The V gene lost 2 bases and the J gene lost 0 bases, with 10 bases spanning the gap. In germline, CDR1 is DFQATT, CDR2 SNEGSKA (reference sequence). CDR3 length equals 14 residues. This chain's CDR3 is CSARKLADQETQYF. CDR3 nucleotides: TGCAGTGCTAGAAAATTAGCGGACCAAGAGACCCAGTACTTC.

This clonotype has more than one count but fewer than ten. The J gene is TRBJ2-5, the V gene TRBV7-2; 8 nucleotides agree with TRBD2. Per germline, CDR1 SGHTA and CDR2 FQGNSA. The CDR3 totals 16 residues. With V trimmed by 5 bases and J by 5 bases, 13 bases remained unmatched. The CDR3 here is CASSRSVLAGWETQYF. DNA of the CDR3: TGTGCCAGCAGCCGCTCGGTGTTAGCGGGGTGGGAGACCCAGTACTTC.

This clonotype was counted a few times. The chain links TRBV12-3 or TRBV12-4 to TRBJ2-7; no reliable D call. Deletions cut 3 bases from V and 2 bases from J, with 8 bases between. There are 13 residues in the CDR3. Here the CDR3 DNA reads TGTGCCAGCAGTTTCTCGGACCCCTACGAGCAGTACTTC. It specifies CASSFSDPYEQYF.

The chain joins TRBV18 to TRBJ2-1; 8 bases match TRBD2. Trimming removed 6 bases from V and 10 bases from J; junction bases left unmatched: 14. Germline V gives CDR1 KGHSH, CDR2 LQKENI. This CDR3 has 15 amino acids. The CDR3 is CASSITSGPYREQFF. CDR3 nucleotide sequence: TGTGCCAGCTCCATAACTAGCGGACCTTACAGGGAGCAGTTCTTC. Combining the CDR3 with reference TRBV18 and TRBJ2-1 gives the whole variable domain NAGVMQNPRHLVRRRGQEARLRCSPMKGHSHVYWYRQLPEEGLKFMVYLQKENIIDESGMPKERFSAEFPKEGPSILRIQQVVRGDSAAYFCASSITSGPYREQFFGPGTRLTVL.

A few counts support this clonotype. J is TRBJ2-3 and V is TRBV28; D not resolved. The CDR3 totals 15 residues. Trimming took off 3 bases at V and 4 bases at J, with 14 bases between the two ends. CDR1 MDHEN and CDR2 SYDVKM come from the germline V gene. Here the CDR3 DNA reads TGTGCCAGCAGTTTCGCAAGGACCCGACCAGATACGCAGTATTTT. Its translation: CASSFARTRPDTQYF.

In its sample, this clonotype was seen many times. The CDR3 nucleotides read TGCAGCGAATTAAAGGGGGGACAAGAGACCCAGTACTTC. Encoded protein: CSELKGGQETQYF. The J gene is TRBJ2-5, the V gene TRBV29-1; D assignment may be TRBD1 or TRBD2 (6 bases each). From germline, CDR1 is SQVTM and CDR2 ANQGSEA. This CDR3 has 13 residues. Trimming cost V 7 bases and J 2 bases, with 14 bases left between them. Complete variable domain (other parts from reference TRBV29-1 and TRBJ2-5): SAVISQKPSRDICQRGTSLTIQCQVDSQVTMMFWYRQQPGQSLTLIATANQGSEATYESGFVIDKFPISRPNLTFSTLTVSNMSPEDSSIYLCSELKGGQETQYFGPGTRLLVL.

Regarding this clonotype: The junction differs from germline at one of its ends, possibly a read error. This sequence joins TRBV7-6 and TRBJ2-7, with D maybe TRBD2 (6 bases). The CDR3 loop spans 15 amino acids. In germline, CDR1 is SGHVS, CDR2 FNYEAQ. In nucleotides, the CDR3 is TGTGCCAGCAGCTTGGGGGGAAGTCGCTCCTGCGAGCAGTACTTC. Its protein product is CASSLGGSRSCEQYF.

The rearrangement uses TRBV7-9 and TRBJ2-1, with 8 bases that match TRBD2. The trim removed 2 bases at V and 7 bases at J, leaving 4 bases unmatched. Germline V gene data show CDR1 as SEHNR and CDR2 as FQNEAQ (reference sequence). This CDR3 comprises 14 residues. CDR3 coding DNA: TGTGCCAGCAGCTTATTTGGGACTAGAAATGAGCAGTTCTTC. This encodes CASSLFGTRNEQFF. Full variable domain (missing parts from reference TRBV7-9 and TRBJ2-1): DTGVSQNPRHKITKRGQNVTFRCDPISEHNRLYWYRQTLGQGPEFLTYFQNEAQLEKSRLLSDRFSAERPKGSFSTLEIQRTEQGDSAMYLCASSLFGTRNEQFFGPGTRLTVL.

This clonotype has at least ten counts. The chain employs TRBV5-1 and TRBJ1-6; D not certain. The CDR3 sequence is 14 residues long. V lost 4 bases and J 9 bases, leaving 14 bases between the germline ends. Per the germline V gene, CDR1 is SGHRS and CDR2 is YFSETQ. This CDR3 reads CASSQDSRGSPLHF. The CDR3 bases are TGCGCCAGCAGCCAGGACTCTCGCGGTTCACCCCTCCACTTT.

The J gene is TRBJ2-3, the V gene TRBV11-2; 8 nucleotides agree with TRBD2. Germline lookup yields CDR1 SGHAT and CDR2 FQNNGV. V lost 2 bases and J lost 6; bases outside the gene matches: 16. The CDR3 length is 18 residues. Here the CDR3 reads CASSLRGGSGRRVDTQYF. In nucleotides, the CDR3 is TGTGCCAGCAGCTTAAGGGGTGGAAGCGGGAGAAGGGTGGATACGCAGTATTTT.

The CDR3 spells CSAPGRPQETQYF. CDR3 nucleotide sequence: TGCAGTGCCCCTGGGCGTCCCCAAGAGACCCAGTACTTC. This chain joins TRBV20-1 and TRBJ2-5; D not certain. Germline assignment: CDR1 DFQATT and CDR2 SNEGSKA (reference sequence). V was pared by 6 bases and J by 1 base, with 12 bases between. The CDR3 is 13 residues long.

The chain joins TRBV11-2 to TRBJ2-5; tentatively, D is TRBD1 (5 bases). Trimming pared 1 base from V and 1 base from J, leaving 10 bases between. Germline CDR1 SGHAT, CDR2 FQNNGV. The CDR3 extends over 15 amino acids. This CDR3 is CASSLAWGGQETQYF. For the CDR3, the DNA is TGTGCCAGCAGCTTAGCGTGGGGCGGCCAAGAGACCCAGTACTTC.